This TCR beta chain was recovered during a study of T cell responses to AZD1222 COVID-19 vaccine (dated by TCRdb to 2020 to 2022). With regard to the full study: AZD1222 recipients whose second dose came at about 4 weeks and those whose second dose came at about 12 weeks were combined into one group, since spike-specific TCR depth and breadth did not differ between the two schedules. TCR sequencing was performed for roughly 250 trial participants, of whom around 200 were given two doses of AZD1222 and around 25 were given two doses of MenACWY control vaccine. Trial participants were enrolled into age subgroups of 18-55, 56-69 and 70-plus years, which contained roughly 140, 27 and 60 TCR-sequenced participants, respectively. What the study reported, not specific to this receptor: Reportedly, close to half of the unique spike-specific TCRs recognized epitopes lying outside the regions that are mutated in the B.1.351 and B.1.1.7 variants. Because no samples from the day 14 peak response were available, repertoires could be characterized only after the peak T cell response. Only five or six AZD1222 recipients were SARS-CoV-2 seropositive at baseline, limiting conclusions about previously exposed vaccinees. Most participants were white British and females outnumbered males, and the authors suggested that clonal diversity may have been underestimated. CD4 TCRs associated with the vaccine covered the entire spike protein, and the dominant responses were in regions 160-218 and 743-854. After two AZD1222 doses, both the breadth and the depth of spike-specific TCRs were significantly higher than at day 0 and than in MenACWY recipients. In the small 56-69-year group, the increase in depth fell short of significance, most likely because of low power.

Reading the germline V gene (reference sequence) gives CDR1 LNHDA and CDR2 SQIVND. Clipping removes 8 bases from V and 6 bases from J, with 7 as the unmatched junction base count. Its CDR3 holds 14 amino acids, cysteine through phenylalanine. Only the CDR3 portion is preserved as DNA: 42 bases, with reading frame beginning at the first base. To note about this clone: Its antigen is unknown. Qualities for individual bases were not recorded, and no much larger clone is one base off.

The CDR3 regions of human TCRbeta chains were analyzed by immunosequencing. The authors' pipeline ran thus. TCRs in the repertoires were matched against a reference library of SARS-CoV-2-specific TCRs that had been generated with the MIRA antigen-specificity platform. Breadth was defined as the fraction of unique TCRs that were SARS-CoV-2-associated. Depth was defined as the fraction of total T cells that were SARS-CoV-2-associated. Using the MIRA data, each spike-specific TCR was mapped to the spike region that the TCR reacts to and placed in a CD4 or CD8 class. Log10-transformed breadth and depth values were compared by one-way ANOVA with Sidak's multiple comparisons tests. TCRdb's version of the immuneACCESS table is confined to in-frame rearrangements and falls short of the full clone set. An unresolved V gene accounts for under half of the shortfall where checked; the remainder is of unknown origin. V, J and clone size reflect that table, while D and trimming were determined from the DNA. Across this sample there are roughly 130,000 clones, with roughly 90% seen only once. Around 3% of the sample rests with the top ten.

The sample's time point label, in plain terms: baseline before first vaccination. The vaccinee samples were drawn from two UK trials, COV001 and COV002, one of which was a single-blind randomized controlled phase 2/3 trial testing AZD1222 (ChAdOx1 nCoV-19) in healthy adults. Trial participant PBMC samples were collected at day 0 and day 28 after the second dose for TCRbeta chain sequencing. Sequencing was performed on peripheral blood, taken on day 0 of AZD1222 vaccination. This receptor chain uses TRBV19 and TRBJ1-5; 10 central nucleotides agree with TRBD1. This receptor was obtained from an adult in good health. The DNA sequence follows: TGTGCCAGTTCCGGGACAGGGGCTTTTCAGCCCCAGCATTTT. It translates to CASSGTGAFQPQHF.